A single sample is the source of the 32 T cell receptor beta chains below, sequenced in a study of blood T cell repertoires in COVID-19. Libraries were prepared by immunoSEQ multiplex PCR; TCRdb keeps only in-frame clonotypes and omits some of them. Counted here are tens of thousands of clones, 89% occurring once; the ten biggest clones make up 43%. The sequencing sample was made of peripheral blood. The origin of the receptors is a woman aged 55-69 years with COVID-19, enrolled during active disease.

V and J are TRBV29-1 and TRBJ2-6; D not resolved. The V and J ends lost 5 bases and 0 bases respectively, with 5 bases between them. The CDR3 sequence is 13 residues long. The germline V gene encodes CDR1 SQVTM and CDR2 ANQGSEA. The CDR3 DNA reads as TGCAGCGTTCGTAACTCTGGGGCCAACGTCCTGACTTTC. Translated: CSVRNSGANVLTF. The full variable domain, completed using reference TRBV29-1 and TRBJ2-6, is SAVISQKPSRDICQRGTSLTIQCQVDSQVTMMFWYRQQPGQSLTLIATANQGSEATYESGFVIDKFPISRPNLTFSTLTVSNMSPEDSSIYLCSVRNSGANVLTFGAGSRLTVL.

This clone showed up just once. This chain links TRBV7-8 with TRBJ2-7; D is perhaps TRBD1 (5 bases). The germline V and J ends were trimmed by 5 bases and 4 bases, with 12 bases remaining between them. Germline V gene lookup returns CDR1 SGHVS and CDR2 FQNEAQ. This CDR3 spans 13 amino acids. CDR3 residues: CASSPRRGYEQYF. The CDR3 DNA sequence: TGTGCCAGCAGCCCTCGAAGGGGATACGAGCAGTACTTC.

This clone was found a few times. V usage is TRBV7-2 and J usage is TRBJ2-7, with 11 positions matching TRBD2. Germline CDR1 and CDR2: SGHTA and FQGNSA. CDR3 size: 16 residues. The V segment lost 1 base and the J segment 7 bases; nucleotides outside the gene matches: 9. DNA for the CDR3: TGTGCCAGCAGCTTAGACATAGCGGGGGGGACGGGGGAGCAGTACTTC. It codes for CASSLDIAGGTGEQYF.

V gene TRBV25-1 combines with J gene TRBJ1-4; 7 nucleotides agree with TRBD1. The ends lost 7 bases at V and 3 bases at J; junction bases unmatched: 2. Per germline, CDR1 MGHDK and CDR2 SYGVNS. The length of the CDR3 is 13 residues. The CDR3 nucleotides are TGTGCCAGCAAGGGGGCGGCTAATGAAAAACTGTTTTTT. This translates into CASKGAANEKLFF.

This chain links TRBV25-1 with TRBJ2-2, with TRBD2 matching over 8 bases. The CDR3 has 16 amino acids. V trimming: 3 bases; J trimming: 1 base; junction bases outside the gene matches: 4. Germline CDR1 reads MGHDK; CDR2 reads SYGVNS. The CDR3 DNA follows: TGTGCCAGCAGTGACGTAGCGGGAATGAACACCGGGGAGCTGTTTTTT. Protein: CASSDVAGMNTGELFF.

The chain has TRBV6-5 and TRBJ1-1, with 7 bases identical to TRBD1. Losses at the gene ends were 6 bases for V and 8 bases for J; bases not matched to a gene: 3. The germline V gene encodes CDR1 MNHEY and CDR2 SVGAGI. This CDR3 is built from 11 residues. The chain's CDR3 is CASSGTAEAFF. The CDR3 nucleotides are TGTGCCAGCAGCGGGACAGCCGAAGCTTTCTTT.

The chain couples TRBV30 to TRBJ1-6; tentative D call: TRBD1 (6 bases). V was shortened by 0 bases and J by 12 bases, with 18 bases between the two germline ends. Per germline, CDR1 GTSNPN and CDR2 SVGIG (reference sequence). This CDR3 region has 15 residues. CDR3 amino acids: CAWSVKVQGLKPLHF. CDR3 in DNA: TGTGCCTGGAGTGTAAAGGTACAGGGCCTCAAACCCCTCCACTTT. The variable domain in full, with the rest retrieved from reference TRBV30 and TRBJ1-6, is SQTIHQWPATLVQPVGSPLSLECTVEGTSNPNLYWYRQAAGRGLQLLFYSVGIGQISSEVPQNLSASRPQDRQFILSSKKLLLSDSGFYLCAWSVKVQGLKPLHFGNGTRLTVT.

The table lists this clone with a count of one. CDR3 sequence: CAISPGQGMNEQFF. CDR3 bases: TGTGCCATCAGCCCGGGACAGGGGATGAATGAGCAGTTCTTC. The V gene is TRBV10-3, the J gene TRBJ2-1; the match to TRBD1 covers 10 bases. After removal of 6 bases from V and 7 bases from J, the junction contained 6 bases not matched to a gene. Germline assignment: CDR1 ENHRY and CDR2 SYGVKD. The CDR3 runs 14 residues.

The chain is built from TRBV27 and TRBJ2-1; D possibly corresponds to TRBD2 (5 bases). With 4 bases removed from V and 3 bases from J, the gap between germline ends came to 13 bases. The CDR3 is 15 residues long. Per germline, CDR1 MNHEY and CDR2 SMNVEV (reference sequence). CDR3 amino acids: CASSSDYPSYNEQFF. CDR3 coding DNA: TGTGCCAGCAGTTCCGACTATCCGAGCTACAATGAGCAGTTCTTC.

This clone was picked up one time. CDR3 residues: CASSRRGPPYNEQFF. For the CDR3, the DNA is TGTGCCAGTAGTCGGCGGGGTCCCCCCTACAATGAGCAGTTCTTC. The chain has TRBV19 and TRBJ2-1, with a tentative D call TRBD2 (6 bases). The CDR3 is 15 residues long. Trimming left V 5 bases short and J 2 bases short, with 13 bases between. Germline V gene data show CDR1 as LNHDA and CDR2 as SQIVND (reference sequence).

The gene calls are TRBV29-1 and TRBJ1-4; tentatively, D is TRBD1 (5 bases). CDR1 is SQVTM and CDR2 is ANQGSEA in the germline V gene. This CDR3 has 13 residues. Trimming took off 3 bases at V and 2 bases at J, with 7 bases between the two ends. The DNA of the CDR3 is TGCAGCGTTGAGGGGGGGACTAATGAAAAACTGTTTTTT. Residues: CSVEGGTNEKLFF.

The J gene is TRBJ1-6, the V gene TRBV27; weak D call: TRBD1 (6 bases). CDR3 size: 16 residues. Germline assignment: CDR1 MNHEY and CDR2 SMNVEV (reference sequence). The V end lost 0 bases, the J end lost 9 bases, and 15 bases lay between the germline ends. CDR3 region: CASSLSGGRLGSPLHF. CDR3 sequence (DNA): TGTGCCAGCAGTTTATCAGGGGGAAGGTTGGGTTCACCCCTCCACTTT.

The chain joins TRBV6-5 to TRBJ1-1; TRBD1 is a possible D gene (6 bases). Trimming cost V 6 bases and J 2 bases, with 10 bases left between them. The CDR3 is 13 residues long. From germline, CDR1 is MNHEY and CDR2 SVGAGI. In nucleotides, the CDR3 is TGTGCCAGCAGCAGGGGACCCAACACTGAAGCTTTCTTT. Translation gives CASSRGPNTEAFF.

The genes are TRBV29-1 and TRBJ2-7, with 8 bases matching TRBD1. CDR1 SQVTM and CDR2 ANQGSEA come from the germline V gene. V lost 0 bases and J lost 7; bases outside the gene matches: 8. CDR3 length: 14 amino acids. The CDR3 here is CSVEDRDRGREQYF. The CDR3 region has the DNA TGCAGCGTTGAAGATCGCGACAGGGGTCGGGAGCAGTACTTC.

The chain recombines TRBV27 with TRBJ2-1; perhaps TRBD2 as D (6 bases). Germline V lookup: CDR1 MNHEY, CDR2 SMNVEV (reference sequence). The V end lost 8 bases, the J end lost 0 bases, and 14 bases lay between the germline ends. The CDR3 length is 15 residues. CDR3 amino acids: CASGGTGSSYNEQFF. The DNA of the CDR3 is TGTGCCAGCGGGGGGACGGGAAGCTCCTACAATGAGCAGTTCTTC.

This rearrangement joins TRBV7-8 to TRBJ2-1, with TRBD2 identical over 11 bases. The germline V gene has CDR1 SGHVS and CDR2 FQNEAQ. The CDR3 contains 20 residues. The V gene end was trimmed by 1 base and the J gene end by 0 bases; junction bases not matched to a gene: 11. CDR3: CASSLDPLAGGGFSYNEQFF. For the CDR3, the DNA is TGTGCCAGCAGCTTAGATCCCCTAGCGGGAGGAGGGTTCTCCTACAATGAGCAGTTCTTC.

The V gene is TRBV7-2, the J gene TRBJ2-7; a possible D gene is TRBD2 (6 bases). V lost 2 bases, J lost 2 bases, and 13 bases lay in between. Germline V lookup: CDR1 SGHTA, CDR2 FQGNSA. The CDR3 consists of 15 residues. The CDR3 is CASSLSSSGAYEQYF. In DNA form, the CDR3 reads TGTGCCAGCAGCTTATCCAGTAGCGGTGCCTACGAGCAGTACTTC.

The V and J genes are TRBV23-1 and TRBJ1-6; 10 bases match TRBD1. TRBV23-1 is noted as an ORF with a role that remains uncertain. Losses at the gene ends were 0 bases for V and 9 bases for J; bases not matched to a gene: 17. The CDR3 runs to 20 residues. The chain's CDR3 is CASSQSSGTGARGPISPLHF. The DNA for the CDR3 is TGCGCCAGCAGTCAATCTTCCGGGACAGGGGCTCGGGGGCCAATTTCACCCCTCCACTTT.

This clone appeared a single time. V is TRBV7-2 and J is TRBJ2-5; no definite D call. Trimming took off 1 base at V and 2 bases at J, with 5 bases between the two ends. CDR1 SGHTA and CDR2 FQGNSA come from the germline V gene. There are 13 residues in the CDR3. DNA for the CDR3: TGTGCCAGCAGCTTAGTAGCTCAAGAGACCCAGTACTTC. Its protein product is CASSLVAQETQYF.

V usage is TRBV15 and J usage is TRBJ2-1, with 10 bases aligning to TRBD2. The CDR3 runs 15 residues. Unmatched junction bases numbered 7, after V lost 1 base and J lost 10 bases. CDR1 and CDR2 (germline): LNHNV, YYDKDF (reference sequence). DNA of the CDR3: TGTGCCACCAGCAGAGCCGGGACTAGCGAATGGGAGCAGTTCTTC. This encodes CATSRAGTSEWEQFF.

This clone was observed a single time. V usage is TRBV7-2 and J usage is TRBJ1-2, with D maybe TRBD1 (5 bases). The CDR3 is 13 residues long. CDR1 and CDR2 (germline): SGHTA, FQGNSA. V was trimmed by 4 bases and J by 6 bases, leaving 12 bases between them. The CDR3 sequence: CASSSRWGDGYTF. The CDR3 nucleotides are TGTGCCAGCAGCTCTAGGTGGGGGGATGGCTACACCTTC.

The genes are TRBV5-1 and TRBJ2-4; D is possibly TRBD1 (6 bases). Deletions cut 3 bases from V and 7 bases from J, with 11 bases between. Per the germline V gene, CDR1 is SGHRS and CDR2 is YFSETQ. This CDR3 has 13 amino acids. The CDR3 sequence: CASSSNTGNIQYF. CDR3 DNA: TGCGCCAGCAGCTCAAATACAGGGAACATTCAGTACTTC.

In this sample, this clone turned up once. As DNA, the CDR3 is TGTGCCAGTAGTATCGGCGGGACCAGCTCCTACAATGAGCAGTTCTTC. Residues: CASSIGGTSSYNEQFF. The chain combines TRBV19 with TRBJ2-1; the D gene is possibly TRBD2 (6 bases). The CDR3 loop spans 16 amino acids. Germline assignment: CDR1 LNHDA and CDR2 SQIVND (reference sequence). Trimming took 3 bases from V and 0 from J, leaving 12 bases between them. Full variable domain (missing parts from reference TRBV19 and TRBJ2-1): DGGITQSPKYLFRKEGQNVTLSCEQNLNHDAMYWYRQDPGQGLRLIYYSQIVNDFQKGDIAEGYSVSREKKESFPLTVTSAQKNPTAFYLCASSIGGTSSYNEQFFGPGTRLTVL.

This rearrangement joins TRBV28 to TRBJ2-7, with 13 bases aligning to TRBD2. The CDR3 runs 18 residues. Germline CDR1 reads MDHEN; CDR2 reads SYDVKM. Trimming took 8 bases from V and 4 from J; bases not matched to a gene: 17. CDR3 sequence (DNA): TGTGCCAGCGACTCCGGGACAGACGGACTAGCGGGAGCATACGAGCAGTACTTC. As protein: CASDSGTDGLAGAYEQYF.

The chain has TRBV27 and TRBJ1-2; D perhaps matches TRBD1 (6 bases). The ends were cut back, 6 bases at V and 5 bases at J, with 22 bases in the middle. Per the germline V gene, CDR1 is MNHEY and CDR2 is SMNVEV (reference sequence). CDR3 length: 16 amino acids. The CDR3 sequence is CASSLIVGGRRYGYTF. In nucleotides, the CDR3 is TGTGCCAGCAGCCTTATCGTGGGGGGGCGCCGATATGGCTACACCTTC.

This clone was seen a single time. Germline and junction disagree at one end, which may indicate a read error. This chain uses TRBV7-2 with TRBJ2-3; D is perhaps TRBD1 (8 bases). The CDR3 is 14 residues long. CDR1 and CDR2 (germline): SGHTA, FQGNSA. CDR3 sequence: CASSANRGGDPQYF. In DNA form, the CDR3 reads TGTGCCAGCAGCGCCAACAGGGGGGGAGATCCGCAGTATTTT.

A single count supports this clone. J is TRBJ1-4 and V is TRBV4-3; possible D gene TRBD1, 5 bases. Per the germline V gene, CDR1 is LGHNA and CDR2 is YSLEER. CDR3 length: 16 amino acids. Trimming cost V 2 bases and J 6 bases, with 16 bases left between them. The CDR3 here is CASSQTGGGIYEKLFF. CDR3 nucleotides: TGCGCCAGCAGCCAAACCGGCGGGGGTATTTATGAAAAACTGTTTTTT.

The chain recombines TRBV28 with TRBJ1-1, with 7 bases identical to TRBD1. This CDR3 is built from 18 residues. Germline CDR1 is MDHEN and CDR2 is SYDVKM. V dropped 2 bases and J dropped 1; count of bases not matched to a gene: 13. CDR3 sequence (DNA): TGTGCCAGCAGTTTAATTAGTCAGGCAGGGGGACGGAACACTGAAGCTTTCTTT. Amino acid sequence: CASSLISQAGGRNTEAFF.

The V and J genes are TRBV5-1 and TRBJ1-2; the match to TRBD1 covers 10 bases. V dropped 3 bases and J dropped 2; count of bases not matched to a gene: 25. The CDR3 covers 22 residues. Germline CDR1 reads SGHRS; CDR2 reads YFSETQ. The CDR3 DNA is TGCGCCAGCAGCTCCAAAGTTTTTACCGGGACAGGGGCCGCAAGCCCAAACTATGGCTACACCTTC. It encodes CASSSKVFTGTGAASPNYGYTF. Complete variable domain (other parts from reference TRBV5-1 and TRBJ1-2): KAGVTQTPRYLIKTRGQQVTLSCSPISGHRSVSWYQQTPGQGLQFLFEYFSETQRNKGNFPGRFSGRQFSNSRSEMNVSTLELGDSALYLCASSSKVFTGTGAASPNYGYTFGSGTRLTVV.

The chain combines TRBV4-1 with TRBJ2-5; 10 positions match TRBD2. This CDR3 is built from 17 residues. CDR1 is MGHRA, CDR2 YSYEKL, per germline. Trimming took 1 base from V and 5 from J; bases not matched to a gene: 10. CDR3 in amino acids: CASSQVGSGGAWETQYF. CDR3 coding DNA: TGCGCCAGCAGCCAAGTAGGAAGCGGGGGGGCCTGGGAGACCCAGTACTTC.

CDR3 amino acids: CASSQELLYEQYF. The CDR3 DNA sequence: TGCGCCAGCAGCCAAGAACTCCTCTACGAGCAGTACTTC. The chain combines TRBV4-3 with TRBJ2-7; no firm D call. The CDR3 loop spans 13 amino acids. CDR1 and CDR2 from the germline V gene are LGHNA and YSLEER. Trimming stripped 0 bases from V and 3 bases from J, with 6 bases between.

J is TRBJ1-2 and V is TRBV6-5; TRBD1 matches 7 bases. This CDR3 has 15 amino acids. Germline lookup yields CDR1 MNHEY and CDR2 SVGAGI. The V segment lost 8 bases and the J segment 4 bases; nucleotides outside the gene matches: 13. The CDR3 sequence: CASLTGLGAGYGYTF. CDR3 nucleotides: TGTGCCAGCTTGACAGGGTTGGGGGCTGGCTATGGCTACACCTTC.